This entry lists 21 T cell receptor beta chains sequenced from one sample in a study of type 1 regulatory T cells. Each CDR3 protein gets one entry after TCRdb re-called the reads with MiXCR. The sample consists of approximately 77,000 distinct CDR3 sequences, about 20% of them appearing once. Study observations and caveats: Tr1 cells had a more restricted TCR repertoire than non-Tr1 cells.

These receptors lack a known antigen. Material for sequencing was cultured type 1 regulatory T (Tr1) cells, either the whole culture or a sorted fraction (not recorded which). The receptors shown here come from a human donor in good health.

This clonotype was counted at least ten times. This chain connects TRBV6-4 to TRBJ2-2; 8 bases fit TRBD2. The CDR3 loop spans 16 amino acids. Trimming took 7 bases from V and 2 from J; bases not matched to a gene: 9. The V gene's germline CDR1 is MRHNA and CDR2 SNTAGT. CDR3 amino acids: CASKWNSGTNTGELFF. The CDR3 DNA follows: TGTGCCAGCAAGTGGAATAGCGGGACTAACACCGGGGAGCTGTTTTTT.

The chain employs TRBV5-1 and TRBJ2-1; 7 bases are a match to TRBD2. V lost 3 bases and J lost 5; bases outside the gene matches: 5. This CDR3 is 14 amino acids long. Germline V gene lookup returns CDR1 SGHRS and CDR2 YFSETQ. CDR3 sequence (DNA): TGCGCCAGCAGCTCGGCAGCGGGGAACAATGAGCAGTTCTTC. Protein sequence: CASSSAAGNNEQFF.

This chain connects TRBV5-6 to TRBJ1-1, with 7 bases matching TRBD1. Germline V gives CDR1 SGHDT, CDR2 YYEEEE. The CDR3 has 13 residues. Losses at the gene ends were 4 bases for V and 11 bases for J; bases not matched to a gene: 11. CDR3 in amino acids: CASSRTGSSRAFF. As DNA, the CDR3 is TGTGCCAGCAGCCGGACAGGCTCCTCCAGGGCTTTCTTT.

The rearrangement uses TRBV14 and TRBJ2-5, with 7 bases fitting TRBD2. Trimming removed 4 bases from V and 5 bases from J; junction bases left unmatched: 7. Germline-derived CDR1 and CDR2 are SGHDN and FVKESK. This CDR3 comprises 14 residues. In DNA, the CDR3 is TGTGCCAGCAGCCCCACTAGGGGAGGGGAGACCCAGTACTTC. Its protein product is CASSPTRGGETQYF.

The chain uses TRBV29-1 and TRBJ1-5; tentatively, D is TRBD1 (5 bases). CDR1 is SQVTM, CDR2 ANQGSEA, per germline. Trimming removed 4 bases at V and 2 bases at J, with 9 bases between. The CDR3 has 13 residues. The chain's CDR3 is CSVGGGGNQPQHF. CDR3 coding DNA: TGCAGCGTTGGGGGGGGAGGCAATCAGCCCCAGCATTTT.

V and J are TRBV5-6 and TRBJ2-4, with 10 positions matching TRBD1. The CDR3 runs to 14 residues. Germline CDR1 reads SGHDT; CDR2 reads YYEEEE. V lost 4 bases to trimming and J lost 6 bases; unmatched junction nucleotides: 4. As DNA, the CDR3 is TGTGCCAGCAGCGCGAGACAGGGGGCAAACATTCAGTACTTC. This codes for CASSARQGANIQYF.

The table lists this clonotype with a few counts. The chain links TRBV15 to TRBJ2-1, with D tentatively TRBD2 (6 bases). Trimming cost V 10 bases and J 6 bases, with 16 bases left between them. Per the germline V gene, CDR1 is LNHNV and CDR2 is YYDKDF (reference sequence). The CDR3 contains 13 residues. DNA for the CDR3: TGTGCCAACGGAGGGAAATGGGGCAATGAGCAGTTCTTC. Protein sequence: CANGGKWGNEQFF.

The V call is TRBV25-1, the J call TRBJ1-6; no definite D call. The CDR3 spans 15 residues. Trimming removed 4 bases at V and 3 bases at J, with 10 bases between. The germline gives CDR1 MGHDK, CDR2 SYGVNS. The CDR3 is CASSVAGVYNSPLHF. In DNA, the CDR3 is TGTGCCAGCAGTGTCGCCGGAGTCTATAATTCACCCCTCCACTTT.

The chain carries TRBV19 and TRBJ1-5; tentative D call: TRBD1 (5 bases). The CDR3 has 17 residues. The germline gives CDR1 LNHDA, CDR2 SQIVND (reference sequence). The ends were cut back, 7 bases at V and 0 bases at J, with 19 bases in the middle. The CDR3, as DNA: TGTGCCAGTACCATGCGGCGGCAGGGAAATAGCAATCAGCCCCAGCATTTT. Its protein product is CASTMRRQGNSNQPQHF.

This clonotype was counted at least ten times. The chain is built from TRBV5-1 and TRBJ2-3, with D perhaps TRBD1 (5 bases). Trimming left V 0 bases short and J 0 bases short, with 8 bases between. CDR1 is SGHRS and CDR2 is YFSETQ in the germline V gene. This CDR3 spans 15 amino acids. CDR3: CASSLGDRSTDTQYF. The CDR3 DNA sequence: TGCGCCAGCAGCTTGGGAGACAGAAGCACAGATACGCAGTATTTT.

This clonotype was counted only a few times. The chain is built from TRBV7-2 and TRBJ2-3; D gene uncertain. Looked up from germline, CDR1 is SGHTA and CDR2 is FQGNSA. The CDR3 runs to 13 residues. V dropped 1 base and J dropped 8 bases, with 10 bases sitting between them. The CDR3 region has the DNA TGTGCCAGCAGCTTAGGGGATCTAGGTACGCAGTATTTT. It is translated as CASSLGDLGTQYF.

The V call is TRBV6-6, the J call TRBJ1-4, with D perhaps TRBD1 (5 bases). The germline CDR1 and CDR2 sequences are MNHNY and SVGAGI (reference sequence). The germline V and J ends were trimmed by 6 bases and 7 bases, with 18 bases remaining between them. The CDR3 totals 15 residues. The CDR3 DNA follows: TGTGCCAGCAGGGAGGGTCACAGGTGGAGTGAAAAACTGTTTTTT. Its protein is CASREGHRWSEKLFF.

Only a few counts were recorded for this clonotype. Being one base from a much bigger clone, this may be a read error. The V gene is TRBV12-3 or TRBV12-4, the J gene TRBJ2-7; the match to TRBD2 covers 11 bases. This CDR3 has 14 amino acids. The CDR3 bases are TGTGCCAGAGGGGGACTAGCGGTTTCCTACGGGCAGTACTTC. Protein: CARGGLAVSYGQYF.

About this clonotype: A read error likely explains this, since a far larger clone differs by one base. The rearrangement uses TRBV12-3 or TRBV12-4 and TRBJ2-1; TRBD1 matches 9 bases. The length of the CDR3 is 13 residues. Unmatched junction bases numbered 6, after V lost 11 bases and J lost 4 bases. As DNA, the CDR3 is TGTGCCCCCCGGGACAGGGAGTACAATGAGCAGTTCTTC. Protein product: CAPRDREYNEQFF.

The CDR3 DNA sequence: TGTGCCAGCAGTGACCTCGTGACACAATATGGCTACACCTTC. Translated: CASSDLVTQYGYTF. This chain links TRBV25-1 with TRBJ1-2; D unresolved. Germline loops: CDR1 MGHDK, CDR2 SYGVNS. Deletions cut 3 bases from V and 5 bases from J, with 13 bases between. The CDR3 has 14 residues.

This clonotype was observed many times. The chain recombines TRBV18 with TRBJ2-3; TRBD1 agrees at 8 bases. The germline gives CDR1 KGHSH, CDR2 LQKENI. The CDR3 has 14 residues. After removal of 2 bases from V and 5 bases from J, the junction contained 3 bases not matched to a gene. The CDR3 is CASSPLQGEDTQYF. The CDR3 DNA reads TGTGCCAGCTCACCATTACAGGGGGAAGATACGCAGTATTTT.

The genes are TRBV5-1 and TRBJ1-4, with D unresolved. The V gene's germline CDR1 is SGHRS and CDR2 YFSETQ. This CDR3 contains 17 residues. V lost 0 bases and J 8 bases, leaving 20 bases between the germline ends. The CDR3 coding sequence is TGCGCCAGCAGCTTGGCCATAGCGACACCTCCTTCAGAAAAACTGTTTTTT. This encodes CASSLAIATPPSEKLFF.

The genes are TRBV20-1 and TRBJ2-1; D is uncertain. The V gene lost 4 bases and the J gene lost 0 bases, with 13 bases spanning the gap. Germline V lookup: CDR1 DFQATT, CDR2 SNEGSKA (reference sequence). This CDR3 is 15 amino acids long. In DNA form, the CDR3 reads TGCAGTGCTATAGCTGTCACTGGCTCCTACAATGAGCAGTTCTTC. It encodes CSAIAVTGSYNEQFF.

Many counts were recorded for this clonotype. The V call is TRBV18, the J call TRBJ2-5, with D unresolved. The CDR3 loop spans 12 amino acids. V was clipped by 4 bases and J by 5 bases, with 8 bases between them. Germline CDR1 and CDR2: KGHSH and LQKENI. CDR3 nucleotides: TGTGCCAGCTCACAGCTCAGGGAGACCCAGTACTTC. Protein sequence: CASSQLRETQYF. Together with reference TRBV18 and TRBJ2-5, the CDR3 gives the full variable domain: NAGVMQNPRHLVRRRGQEARLRCSPMKGHSHVYWYRQLPEEGLKFMVYLQKENIIDESGMPKERFSAEFPKEGPSILRIQQVVRGDSAAYFCASSQLRETQYFGPGTRLLVL.

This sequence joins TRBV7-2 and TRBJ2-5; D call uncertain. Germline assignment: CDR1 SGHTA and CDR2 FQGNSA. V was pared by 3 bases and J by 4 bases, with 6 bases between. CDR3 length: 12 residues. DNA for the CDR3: TGTGCCAGCAGCTTTACAGCAGAGACCCAGTACTTC. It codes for CASSFTAETQYF.

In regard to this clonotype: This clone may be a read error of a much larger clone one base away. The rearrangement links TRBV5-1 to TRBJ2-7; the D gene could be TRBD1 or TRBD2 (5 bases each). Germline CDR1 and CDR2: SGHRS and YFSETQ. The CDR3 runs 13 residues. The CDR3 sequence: CASSLGGSYGQYF. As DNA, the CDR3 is TGCGCCAGCAGCTTGGGGGGGTCTTACGGGCAGTACTTC.